The next 12 T cell receptor beta chains were all read from a single sample in a study of molecular identifiers for immune sequencing clone quantification. TCRdb processed the PCR reads anew with MiXCR; each CDR3 protein has one entry. The sample carries about 640,000 distinct CDR3 sequences, 15% to 20% recorded once. Material for sequencing was naive CD8+ T cells from blood, with Jurkat cell RNA spiked in. This sample's subset: FACS-sorted CD8+CD4-CCR7+CD45RA+ naive T cells. The receptors were sampled from a human donor in good health. Some libraries in this study had Jurkat cell RNA spiked in.

Points on this clonotype: One base away lies a much larger clone, so this may be a sequencing read error. In this CDR3 the conserved last residue, phenylalanine or tryptophan, is missing, so a read error is likely. The chain employs TRBV25-1 and TRBJ1-1; D gene ambiguous. The CDR3 is 15 residues long. V gave up 1 base and J gave up 8 bases, with 17 bases separating them. The germline V gene has CDR1 MGHDK and CDR2 SYGVNS. The CDR3 nucleotides read TGTGCCAGCAGTGAATGGTACAGAGGGCAGGAAGAAGCTTTCCTT. The encoded protein is CASSEWYRGQEEAFL.

At least ten counts were recorded for this clonotype. This chain uses TRBV13 with TRBJ1-1; 9 bases match TRBD1. Germline loops: CDR1 PRHDT, CDR2 FYEKMQ (reference sequence). V trimming: 4 bases; J trimming: 8 bases; junction bases outside the gene matches: 8. This CDR3 contains 14 residues. The CDR3 DNA sequence: TGTGCCAGCAGCTCGGGGGACAGGGCTCGGGAAGCTTTCTTT. Translation gives CASSSGDRAREAFF.

Remarks on this clonotype: This may stem from a read error, because a much larger clone lies one nucleotide away. V gene TRBV4-1 combines with J gene TRBJ2-7; weak D call: TRBD1 (6 bases). From germline, CDR1 is MGHRA and CDR2 YSYEKL. CDR3 length equals 15 residues. The CDR3 region has the DNA TGCGCCAACAGCCAATATAGGACAGCCGTGGGGGAGCAGTACTTC. It specifies CANSQYRTAVGEQYF.

The rearrangement joins TRBV11-2 to TRBJ2-3, with TRBD2 identical over 8 bases. This CDR3 is 18 amino acids long. CDR1 and CDR2 from the germline V gene are SGHAT and FQNNGV. Trimming removed 5 bases from V and 0 bases from J; junction bases left unmatched: 13. The CDR3: CASSQRVLAGTSTDTQYF. The CDR3 coding sequence is TGTGCCAGCAGCCAAAGGGTTTTAGCGGGAACTAGCACAGATACGCAGTATTTT.

This clonotype was counted between two and nine times. One base away lies a much larger clone, so this may be a sequencing read error. The chain employs TRBV7-8 and TRBJ2-3, with TRBD2 as a possible D gene (7 bases). Trimming pared 2 bases from V and 8 bases from J, leaving 23 bases between. CDR1 is SGHVS and CDR2 is FQNEAQ in the germline V gene. The CDR3 has 17 amino acids. CDR3 nucleotides: TGTGCCAGCAGCTTATCTGTGAGGGGGGGCGGCGGAGGTACGCAGTATTTT. Amino acids: CASSLSVRGGGGGTQYF.

In its sample, this clonotype was seen many times. This CDR3 is CAISEPSLYEQYF. The CDR3 DNA sequence: TGTGCCATCAGTGAGCCCTCACTCTACGAGCAGTACTTC. J is TRBJ2-7 and V is TRBV10-3, with D unclear. CDR1 and CDR2 from the germline V gene are ENHRY and SYGVKD. The CDR3 loop spans 13 amino acids. V was cut by 2 bases and J by 3 bases, with 8 bases left in between.

This clonotype was detected ten times or more. The chain uses TRBV20-1 and TRBJ2-3; 8 bases match TRBD1. Trimming removed 8 bases from V and 1 base from J; junction bases left unmatched: 14. CDR1 and CDR2 from the germline V gene are DFQATT and SNEGSKA (reference sequence). The CDR3 is made up of 16 amino acids. In DNA, the CDR3 is TGCAGTAACATGGACAGGGTTAAGTCGGGCACAGATACGCAGTATTTT. Translating gives CSNMDRVKSGTDTQYF.

This clonotype showed up many times. The V call is TRBV28, the J call TRBJ2-3; D may be TRBD2 (6 bases). Germline loops: CDR1 MDHEN, CDR2 SYDVKM. Trimming cost V 3 bases and J 4 bases, with 17 bases left between them. The CDR3 is 16 amino acids. CDR3 in amino acids: CASSFGAGNSPDTQYF. CDR3 bases: TGTGCCAGCAGTTTTGGCGCGGGAAATTCTCCAGATACGCAGTATTTT. Full variable domain (missing parts from reference TRBV28 and TRBJ2-3): DVKVTQSSRYLVKRTGEKVFLECVQDMDHENMFWYRQDPGLGLRLIYFSYDVKMKEKGDIPEGYSVSREKKERFSLILESASTNQTSMYLCASSFGAGNSPDTQYFGPGTRLTVL.

This chain links TRBV20-1 with TRBJ2-1; a possible D gene is TRBD2 (6 bases). Germline values: CDR1 DFQATT, CDR2 SNEGSKA (reference sequence). V was pared by 4 bases and J by 3 bases, with 16 bases between. CDR3 size: 15 residues. This CDR3 is CSATPVSGDYNEQFF. The DNA of the CDR3 is TGCAGTGCTACCCCGGTTTCGGGAGACTACAATGAGCAGTTCTTC.

This clonotype appeared many times. This chain uses TRBV7-9 with TRBJ2-3; 7 nucleotides match TRBD2. With V trimmed by 5 bases and J by 4 bases, 9 bases remained unmatched. The CDR3 length is 15 residues. The germline gives CDR1 SEHNR, CDR2 FQNEAQ (reference sequence). The CDR3 DNA sequence: TGTGCCAGCAGCGTACCGGGAGGAGTGGCAGATACGCAGTATTTT. Encoded protein: CASSVPGGVADTQYF.

The V call is TRBV4-3, the J call TRBJ2-1; a possible D gene is TRBD2 (7 bases). V was shortened by 0 bases and J by 9 bases, with 18 bases between the two germline ends. Looked up from germline, CDR1 is LGHNA and CDR2 is YSLEER. This CDR3 has 16 amino acids. The CDR3 DNA sequence: TGCGCCAGCAGCCAAGATGGGAGGGGGGGCAACCGTGAGCAGTTCTTC. As protein: CASSQDGRGGNREQFF.

This clonotype was seen at least ten times. The CDR3 DNA sequence: TGCGCCAGCAGCGCCCGGCAGGGCACTGAAGCTTTCTTT. The encoded protein is CASSARQGTEAFF. The V and J genes are TRBV4-3 and TRBJ1-1; a weak D match, TRBD1 (5 bases). V was trimmed by 5 bases and J by 4 bases, leaving 11 bases between them. This CDR3 contains 13 residues. Germline assignment: CDR1 LGHNA and CDR2 YSLEER.